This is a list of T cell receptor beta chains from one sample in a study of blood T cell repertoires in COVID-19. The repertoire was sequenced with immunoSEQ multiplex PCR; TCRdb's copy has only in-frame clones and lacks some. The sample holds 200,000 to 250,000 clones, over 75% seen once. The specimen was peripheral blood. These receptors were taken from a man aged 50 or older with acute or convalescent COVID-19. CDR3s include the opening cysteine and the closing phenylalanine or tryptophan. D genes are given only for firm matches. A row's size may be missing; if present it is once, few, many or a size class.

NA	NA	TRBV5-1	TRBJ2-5	CASSLGFASAVETQYF	TGCGCCAGCAGCTTGGGGTTCGCTAGCGCCGTAGAGACCCAGTACTTC
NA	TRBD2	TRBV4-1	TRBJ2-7	CASSLWAGGPDEQYF	TGCGCCAGCAGCCTGTGGGCGGGGGGCCCGGACGAGCAGTACTTC
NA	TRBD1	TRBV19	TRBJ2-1	CASSLKGDRGRDEQFF	TGTGCCAGTAGTCTTAAGGGGGACAGGGGGCGGGATGAGCAGTTCTTC
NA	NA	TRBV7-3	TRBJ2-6	CASSSGAGAGANVLTF	TGTGCCAGCAGTTCAGGGGCGGGCGCTGGGGCCAACGTCCTGACTTTC
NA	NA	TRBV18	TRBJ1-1	CASSPYPSRGDTEAFF	TGTGCCAGCTCACCTTACCCCTCCCGGGGGGACACTGAAGCTTTCTTT
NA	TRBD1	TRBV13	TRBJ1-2	CASSRDRNYGYTF	TGTGCCAGCAGCCGGGACAGAAACTATGGCTACACCTTC
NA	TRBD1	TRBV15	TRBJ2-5	CATSSNRGLETQYF	TGTGCCACCAGCAGTAACAGGGGGCTGGAGACCCAGTACTTC
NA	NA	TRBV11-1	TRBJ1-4	CASSFKQTNEKLFF	TGTGCCAGCAGCTTCAAACAGACCAATGAAAAACTGTTTTTT
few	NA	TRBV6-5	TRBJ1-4	CASSYTTGPNEKLFF	TGTGCCAGCAGTTACACGACAGGACCTAATGAAAAACTGTTTTTT
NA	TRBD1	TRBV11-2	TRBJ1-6	CASSLGQGASISPLHF	TGTGCCAGCAGCTTAGGACAGGGGGCCAGCATTTCACCCCTCCACTTT
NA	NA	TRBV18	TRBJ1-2	CASSPLGAQDYGYTF	TGTGCCAGCTCACCACTTGGAGCACAGGACTATGGCTACACCTTC
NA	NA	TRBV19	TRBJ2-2	CASTISGAGFTGELFF	TGTGCCAGTACTATAAGTGGGGCAGGTTTTACCGGGGAGCTGTTTTTT
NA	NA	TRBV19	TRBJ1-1	CASSIVAGQKNTEAFF	TGTGCCAGTAGTATAGTCGCTGGACAGAAGAACACTGAAGCTTTCTTT
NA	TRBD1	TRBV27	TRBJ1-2	CASSPGQGAFGGYTF	TGTGCCAGCAGTCCTGGACAGGGGGCCTTCGGTGGCTACACCTTC
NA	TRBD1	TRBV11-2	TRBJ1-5	CASSSRTGMSNQPQHF	TGTGCCAGCAGCTCGAGGACAGGGATGAGCAATCAGCCCCAGCATTTT
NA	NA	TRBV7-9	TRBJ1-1	CASSSTVAFF	TGTGCCAGCAGCTCTACGGTCGCTTTCTTT
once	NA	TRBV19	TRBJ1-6	CASTPGPGRSLHF	TGTGCCAGTACCCCGGGACCCGGGAGATCCCTCCACTTT
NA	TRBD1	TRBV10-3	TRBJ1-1	CAISLTGRNTEAFF	TGTGCCATCAGTCTGACAGGGAGGAACACTGAAGCTTTCTTT
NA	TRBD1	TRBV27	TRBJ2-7	CASSLSMGQRGYEQYF	TGTGCCAGCAGTTTATCTATGGGACAGAGAGGCTACGAGCAGTACTTC
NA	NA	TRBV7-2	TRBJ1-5	CASSPWGGSSNQPQHF	TGTGCCAGCAGCCCCTGGGGGGGGTCGAGCAATCAGCCCCAGCATTTT
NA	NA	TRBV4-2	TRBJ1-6	CASSPFLRGLGDSPLHF	TGTGCCAGCAGCCCCTTCTTACGAGGATTAGGAGATTCACCCCTCCACTTT
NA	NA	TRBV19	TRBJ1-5	CASNPRGYGNQPQHF	TGTGCCAGTAATCCCAGAGGTTACGGCAATCAGCCCCAGCATTTT
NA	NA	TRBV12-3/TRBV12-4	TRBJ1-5	CASRETANQPQHF	TGTGCCAGCAGGGAGACAGCAAATCAGCCCCAGCATTTT
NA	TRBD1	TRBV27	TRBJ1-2	CASSFWTGGYGYTF	TGTGCCAGCAGTTTTTGGACAGGGGGCTATGGCTACACCTTC
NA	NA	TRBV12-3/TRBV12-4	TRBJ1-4	CASSLREKLFF	TGTGCCAGCAGTCTGAGGGAAAAACTGTTTTTT
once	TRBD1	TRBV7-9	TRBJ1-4	CASSSGTGGPEKLFF	TGTGCCAGCAGCTCCGGGACAGGGGGCCCTGAAAAACTGTTTTTT
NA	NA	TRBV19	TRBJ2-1	CASSIYRAQYGEQFF	TGTGCCAGTAGTATCTACAGGGCTCAATATGGTGAGCAGTTCTTC
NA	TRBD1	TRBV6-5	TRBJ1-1	CASSSGTGGGGTEAFF	TGTGCCAGCAGTTCCGGGACAGGGGGTGGGGGCACTGAAGCTTTCTTT
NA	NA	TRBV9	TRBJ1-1	CASSVALAGSLGNTEAFF	TGTGCCAGCAGCGTAGCTCTGGCAGGATCACTGGGGAACACTGAAGCTTTCTTT
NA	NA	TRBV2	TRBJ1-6	CASSGEGPWINSPLHF	TGTGCCAGCAGTGGGGAGGGACCTTGGATAAATTCACCCCTCCACTTT
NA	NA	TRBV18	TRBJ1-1	CASSPFQGPAAEAFF	TGTGCCAGCTCACCATTCCAGGGGCCGGCCGCTGAAGCTTTCTTT
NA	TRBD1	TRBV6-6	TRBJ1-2	CASSGTGGPANYGYTF	TGTGCCAGCAGTGGGACAGGGGGACCAGCTAACTATGGCTACACCTTC
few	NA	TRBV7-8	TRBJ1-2	CASSPGLGGLNYGYTF	TGTGCCAGCAGCCCGGGTCTGGGGGGTCTTAACTATGGCTACACCTTC
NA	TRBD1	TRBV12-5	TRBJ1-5	CASRTGGLGNQPQHF	TGTGCTAGCCGGACAGGGGGCTTGGGCAATCAGCCCCAGCATTTT
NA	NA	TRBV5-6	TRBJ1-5	CASSLGPGVNQPQHF	TGTGCCAGCAGCTTGGGACCAGGGGTGAATCAGCCCCAGCATTTT
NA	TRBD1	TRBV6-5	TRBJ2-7	CASTVGQGGTYEQYF	TGTGCCAGCACCGTAGGACAGGGAGGTACCTACGAGCAGTACTTC
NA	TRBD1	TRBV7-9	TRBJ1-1	CASSLDWDRAANTEAFF	TGTGCCAGCAGCTTAGACTGGGACAGGGCGGCGAACACTGAAGCTTTCTTT
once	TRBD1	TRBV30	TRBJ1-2	CAWSMPDRGGYGYTF	TGTGCCTGGAGTATGCCCGACAGGGGAGGCTATGGCTACACCTTC
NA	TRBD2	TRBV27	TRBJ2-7	CASSLPRGGEQYF	TGTGCCAGCAGTCTTCCGCGGGGAGGGGAGCAGTACTTC
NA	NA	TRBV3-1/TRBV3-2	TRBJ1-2	CASSQLRDTYGYTF	TGTGCCAGCAGCCAACTCCGGGACACCTATGGCTACACCTTC
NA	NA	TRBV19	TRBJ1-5	CASSMQGMVQPQHF	TGTGCCAGTAGTATGCAGGGAATGGTTCAGCCCCAGCATTTT
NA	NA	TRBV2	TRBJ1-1	CASSRDRNTEAFF	TGTGCCAGCAGTCGGGATCGTAACACTGAAGCTTTCTTT
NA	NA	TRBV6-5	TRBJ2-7	CASSRGPGAYEQYF	TGTGCCAGCAGTAGAGGGCCGGGGGCCTACGAGCAGTACTTC
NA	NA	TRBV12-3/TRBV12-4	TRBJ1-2	CASSFGGYGYTF	TGTGCCAGCAGTTTTGGCGGGTATGGCTACACCTTC
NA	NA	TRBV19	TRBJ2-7	CASSIVVAEVYEQYF	TGTGCCAGTAGTATAGTCGTTGCAGAGGTCTACGAGCAGTACTTC
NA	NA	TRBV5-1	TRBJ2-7	CASSPDSFGIEQYF	TGCGCCAGCAGCCCGGACAGCTTTGGCATCGAGCAGTACTTC
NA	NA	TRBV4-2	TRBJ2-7	CASSQDLGAGQYF	TGTGCCAGCAGCCAAGATTTGGGAGCAGGGCAGTACTTC
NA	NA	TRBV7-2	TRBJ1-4	CASSKQTGGKLFF	TGTGCCAGCAGCAAACAAACGGGGGGAAAACTGTTTTTT
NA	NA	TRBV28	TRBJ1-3	CASTSEGIGSGNTIYF	TGTGCCAGCACCTCCGAGGGTATCGGCTCTGGAAACACCATATATTTT
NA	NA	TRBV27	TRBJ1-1	CASSLGAWNTEAFF	TGTGCCAGCAGTTTGGGGGCGTGGAACACTGAAGCTTTCTTT
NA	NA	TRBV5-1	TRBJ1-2	CASSLAPGDNYGYTF	TGCGCCAGCAGCTTGGCCCCAGGGGATAACTATGGCTACACCTTC